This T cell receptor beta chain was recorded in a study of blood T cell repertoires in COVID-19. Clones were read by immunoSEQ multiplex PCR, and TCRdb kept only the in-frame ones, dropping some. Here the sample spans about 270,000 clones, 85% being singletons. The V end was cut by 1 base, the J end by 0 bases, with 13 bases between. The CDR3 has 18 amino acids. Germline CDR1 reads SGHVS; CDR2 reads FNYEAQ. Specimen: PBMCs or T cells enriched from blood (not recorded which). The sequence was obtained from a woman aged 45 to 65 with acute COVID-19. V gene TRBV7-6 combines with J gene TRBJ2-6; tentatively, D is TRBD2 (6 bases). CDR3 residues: CASSLGGLQSSGANVLTF. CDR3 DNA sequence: TGTGCCAGCAGCTTAGGGGGACTCCAGAGCTCTGGGGCCAACGTCCTGACTTTC.